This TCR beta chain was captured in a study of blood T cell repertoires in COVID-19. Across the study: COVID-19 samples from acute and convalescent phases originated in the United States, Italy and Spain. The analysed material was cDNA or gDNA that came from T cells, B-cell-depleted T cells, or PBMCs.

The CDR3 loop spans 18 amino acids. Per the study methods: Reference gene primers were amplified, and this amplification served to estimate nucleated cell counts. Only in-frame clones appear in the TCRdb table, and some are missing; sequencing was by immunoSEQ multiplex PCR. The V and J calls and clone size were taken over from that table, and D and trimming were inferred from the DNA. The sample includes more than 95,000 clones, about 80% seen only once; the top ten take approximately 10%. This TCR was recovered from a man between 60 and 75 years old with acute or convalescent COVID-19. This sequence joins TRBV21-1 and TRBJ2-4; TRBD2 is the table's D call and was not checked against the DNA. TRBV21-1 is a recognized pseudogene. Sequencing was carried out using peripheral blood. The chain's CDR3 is CASSKAGSGSRAKNIQYF. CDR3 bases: TGTGCCAGCAGCAAAGCTGGTAGCGGGAGTAGGGCCAAAAACATTCAGTACTTC.